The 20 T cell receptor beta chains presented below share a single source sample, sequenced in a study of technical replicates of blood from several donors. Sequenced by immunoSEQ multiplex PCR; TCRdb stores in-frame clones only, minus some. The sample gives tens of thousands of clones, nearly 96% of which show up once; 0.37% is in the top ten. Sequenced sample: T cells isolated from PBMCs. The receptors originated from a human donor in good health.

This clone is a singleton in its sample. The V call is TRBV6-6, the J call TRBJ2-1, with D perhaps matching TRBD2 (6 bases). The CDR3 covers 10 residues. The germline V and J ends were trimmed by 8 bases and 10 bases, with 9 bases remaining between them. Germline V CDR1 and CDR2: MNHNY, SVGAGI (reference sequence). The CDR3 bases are TGTGCCAGCTGGGGGGACGAGCAGTTCTTC. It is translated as CASWGDEQFF.

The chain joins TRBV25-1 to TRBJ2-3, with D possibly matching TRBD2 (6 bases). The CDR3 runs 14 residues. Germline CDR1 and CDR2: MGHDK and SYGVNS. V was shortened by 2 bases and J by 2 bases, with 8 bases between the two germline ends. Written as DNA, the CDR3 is TGTGCCAGCAGTGAAGGGGGACTCACAGATACGCAGTATTTT. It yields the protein CASSEGGLTDTQYF.

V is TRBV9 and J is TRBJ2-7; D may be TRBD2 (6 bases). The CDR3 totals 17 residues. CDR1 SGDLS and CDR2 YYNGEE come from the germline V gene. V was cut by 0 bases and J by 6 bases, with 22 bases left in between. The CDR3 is CASSVEGSGLAVGEQYF. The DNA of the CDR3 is TGTGCCAGCAGCGTAGAGGGTAGCGGCCTTGCCGTAGGCGAGCAGTACTTC.

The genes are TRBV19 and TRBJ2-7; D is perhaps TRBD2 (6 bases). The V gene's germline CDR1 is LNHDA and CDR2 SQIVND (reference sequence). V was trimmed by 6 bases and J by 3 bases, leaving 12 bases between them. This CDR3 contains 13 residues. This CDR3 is CASRNSGVYEQYF. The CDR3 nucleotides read TGTGCCAGTAGGAATAGCGGTGTCTACGAGCAGTACTTC.

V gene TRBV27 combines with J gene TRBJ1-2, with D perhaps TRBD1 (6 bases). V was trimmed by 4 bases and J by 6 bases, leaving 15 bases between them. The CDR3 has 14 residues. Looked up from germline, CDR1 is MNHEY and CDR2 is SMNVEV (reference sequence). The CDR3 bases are TGTGCCAGCAGTTCCCTGGGGGGGCGGGATGGCTACACCTTC. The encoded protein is CASSSLGGRDGYTF.

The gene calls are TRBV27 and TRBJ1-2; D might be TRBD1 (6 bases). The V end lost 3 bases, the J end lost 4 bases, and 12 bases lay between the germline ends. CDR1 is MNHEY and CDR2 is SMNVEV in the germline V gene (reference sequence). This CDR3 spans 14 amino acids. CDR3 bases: TGTGCCAGCAGTTTTGGCAGGGGAATCTATGGCTACACCTTC. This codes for CASSFGRGIYGYTF.

This CDR3 reads CATSSTGGGTEAFF. For the CDR3, the DNA is TGTGCCACCAGCAGTACAGGGGGCGGGACTGAAGCTTTCTTT. This chain uses TRBV15 with TRBJ1-1; 9 nucleotides match TRBD1. CDR1 is LNHNV, CDR2 YYDKDF, per germline (reference sequence). The CDR3 spans 14 residues. Trimming removed 3 bases from V and 5 bases from J; junction bases left unmatched: 4. The full variable domain, in which reference TRBV15 and TRBJ1-1 provide the parts outside the CDR3, is DAMVIQNPRYQVTQFGKPVTLSCSQTLNHNVMYWYQQKSSQAPKLLFHYYDKDFNNEADTPDNFQSRRPNTSFCFLDIRSPGLGDTAMYLCATSSTGGGTEAFFGQGTRLTVV.

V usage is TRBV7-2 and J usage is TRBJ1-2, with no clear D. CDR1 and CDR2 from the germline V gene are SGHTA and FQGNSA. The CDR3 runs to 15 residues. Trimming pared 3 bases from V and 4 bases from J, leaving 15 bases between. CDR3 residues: CASSFSDSPTYGYTF. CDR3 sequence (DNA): TGTGCCAGCAGCTTCTCGGACTCGCCTACCTATGGCTACACCTTC.

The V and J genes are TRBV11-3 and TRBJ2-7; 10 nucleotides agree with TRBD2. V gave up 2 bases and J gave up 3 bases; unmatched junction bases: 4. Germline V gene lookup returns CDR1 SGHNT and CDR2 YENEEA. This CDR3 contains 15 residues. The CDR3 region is CASSLSLAGVYEQYF. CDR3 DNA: TGTGCCAGCAGCTTAAGTCTAGCGGGAGTCTACGAGCAGTACTTC.

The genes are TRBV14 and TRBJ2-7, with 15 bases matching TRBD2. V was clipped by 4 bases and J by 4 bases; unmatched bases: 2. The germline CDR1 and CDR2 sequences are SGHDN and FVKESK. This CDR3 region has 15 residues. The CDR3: CASSLGLAGGYEQYF. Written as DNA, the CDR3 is TGTGCCAGCAGCCTAGGACTAGCGGGAGGGTACGAGCAGTACTTC.

DNA of the CDR3: TGTGCCAGCAGCTTATCAGGGGGTTGGACTGAAGCTTTCTTT. It is translated as CASSLSGGWTEAFF. The chain is built from TRBV11-3 and TRBJ1-1; 7 nucleotides align to TRBD1. V shed 2 bases, J shed 5 bases, and the junction held 5 bases outside the gene matches. The CDR3 runs 14 residues. The germline CDR1 and CDR2 sequences are SGHNT and YENEEA.

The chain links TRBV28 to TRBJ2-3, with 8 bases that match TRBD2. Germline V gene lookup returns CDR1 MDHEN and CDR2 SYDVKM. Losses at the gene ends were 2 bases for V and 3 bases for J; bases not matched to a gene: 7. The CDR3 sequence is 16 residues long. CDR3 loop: CASSLVSASGTDTQYF. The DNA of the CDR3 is TGTGCCAGCAGTTTAGTCTCGGCTAGCGGGACAGATACGCAGTATTTT.

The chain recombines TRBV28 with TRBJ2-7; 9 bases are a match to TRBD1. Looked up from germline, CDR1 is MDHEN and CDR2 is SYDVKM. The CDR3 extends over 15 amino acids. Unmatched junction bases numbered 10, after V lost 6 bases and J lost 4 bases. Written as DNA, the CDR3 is TGTGCCAGCAGCCACCCGGGACAGGGCGTTTACGAGCAGTACTTC. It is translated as CASSHPGQGVYEQYF.

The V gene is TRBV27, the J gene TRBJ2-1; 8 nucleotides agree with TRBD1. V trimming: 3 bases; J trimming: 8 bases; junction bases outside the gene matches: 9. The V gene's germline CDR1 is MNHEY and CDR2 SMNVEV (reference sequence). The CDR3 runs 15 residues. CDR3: CASSFPGGFPHEQFF. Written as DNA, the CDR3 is TGTGCCAGCAGTTTCCCAGGGGGCTTCCCCCATGAGCAGTTCTTC.

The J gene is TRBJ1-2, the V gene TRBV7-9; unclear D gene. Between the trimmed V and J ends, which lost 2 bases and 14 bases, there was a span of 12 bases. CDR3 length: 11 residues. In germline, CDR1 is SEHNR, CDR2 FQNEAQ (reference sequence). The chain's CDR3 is CASSLTEQSTF. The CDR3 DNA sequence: TGTGCCAGCAGCTTAACTGAGCAATCGACCTTC.

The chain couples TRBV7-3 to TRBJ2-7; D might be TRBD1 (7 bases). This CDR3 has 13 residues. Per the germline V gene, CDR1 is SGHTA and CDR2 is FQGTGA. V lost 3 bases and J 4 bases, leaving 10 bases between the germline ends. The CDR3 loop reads CASSFSGGYEQYF. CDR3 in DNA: TGTGCCAGCAGCTTTTCAGGGGGGTACGAGCAGTACTTC.

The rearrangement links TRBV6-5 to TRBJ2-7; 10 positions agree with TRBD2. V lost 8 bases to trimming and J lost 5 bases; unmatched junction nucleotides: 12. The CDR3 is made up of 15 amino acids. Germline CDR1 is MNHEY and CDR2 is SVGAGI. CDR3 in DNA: TGTGCCAGCCGGCAAATAGCGGGAGGAATCGACGAGCAGTACTTC. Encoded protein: CASRQIAGGIDEQYF.

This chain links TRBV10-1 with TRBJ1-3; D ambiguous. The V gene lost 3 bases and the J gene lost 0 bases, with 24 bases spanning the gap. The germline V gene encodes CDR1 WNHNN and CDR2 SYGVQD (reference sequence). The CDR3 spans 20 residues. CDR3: CASSDLVAFARVVSGNTIYF. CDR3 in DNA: TGCGCCAGCAGTGATTTAGTTGCGTTTGCTCGGGTGGTCTCTGGAAACACCATATATTTT.

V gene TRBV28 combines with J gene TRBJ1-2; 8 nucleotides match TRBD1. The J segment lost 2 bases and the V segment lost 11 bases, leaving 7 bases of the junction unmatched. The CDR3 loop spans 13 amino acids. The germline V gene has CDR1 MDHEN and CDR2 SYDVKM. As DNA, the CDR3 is TGTGCCGCAGGGGGCCCCATAAACTATGGCTACACCTTC. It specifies CAAGGPINYGYTF.

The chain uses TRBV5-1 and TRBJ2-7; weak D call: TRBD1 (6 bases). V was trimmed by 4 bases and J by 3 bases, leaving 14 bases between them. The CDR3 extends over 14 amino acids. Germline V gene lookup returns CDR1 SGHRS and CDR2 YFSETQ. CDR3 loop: CASSHQDRDYEQYF. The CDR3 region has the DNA TGCGCCAGCAGCCACCAGGACAGAGACTACGAGCAGTACTTC.